This T cell receptor beta chain was recorded in a study of blood T cell repertoires in COVID-19. Study-wide background: COVID-19 samples from acute and convalescent phases originated in the United States, Italy and Spain. T cells, B-cell-depleted T cells, or PBMCs provided the cDNA or gDNA that served as material.

Original processing methods: Reference gene primer amplification gave nucleated cell count estimates. Measured with immunoSEQ multiplex PCR; TCRdb has only the in-frame clones, and not every one. V and J calls and clone size are copied from that table; D and trimming were computed from the DNA. Here the sample spans around 300,000 clones, just under 90% being singletons. Seattle cases were enrolled at active infection and followed longitudinally. Germline V gene sequence: CDR1 KGHSH, CDR2 LQKENI. V lost 6 bases and J lost 1, with 15 bases in between. There are 15 residues in the CDR3. The sequencing input was peripheral blood. The chain has TRBV18 and TRBJ1-1; no definite D call. The clonotype was recovered from a woman between 45 and 60 years old with COVID-19, enrolled during active disease. The CDR3 DNA sequence: TGTGCCAGCTCCCGAAGTAGAGGTAAGAACACTGAAGCTTTCTTT. This translates into CASSRSRGKNTEAFF.